This is a list of T cell receptor beta chains from one sample in a study of blood T cell repertoires in COVID-19. The data were produced by immunoSEQ multiplex PCR, yet TCRdb's version contains in-frame clones alone and is incomplete. The table lists around 130,000 clones, 84% of them singletons. The sequenced material came from peripheral blood. The receptors were gathered from a man aged 55 to 70 with acute or convalescent COVID-19. The CDR3 runs from the conserved cysteine through the conserved F or W. D genes are given only for firm matches. A clone size is listed for some rows: how often the clone was seen (once, few, many), or a class if it is expanded.

D gene	clone size	CDR3 length	V gene	J gene	CDR3 protein	CDR3 DNA
TRBD1	-	16	TRBV5-1	TRBJ2-7	CASSYKTGQGAGEQYF	TGCGCCAGCAGCTACAAAACCGGACAGGGGGCAGGGGAGCAGTACTTC
TRBD2	-	20	TRBV5-1	TRBJ2-1	CASSFPPGLAGGLTYNEQFF	TGCGCCAGCAGCTTCCCTCCGGGACTAGCGGGGGGGCTGACCTACAATGAGCAGTTCTTC
-	few	15	TRBV9	TRBJ2-5	CASSVGAGAVETQYF	TGTGCCAGCAGCGTAGGGGCGGGGGCTGTTGAGACCCAGTACTTC
-	-	12	TRBV5-4	TRBJ2-2	CASSSHSGELFF	TGTGCCAGCAGCTCCCATAGTGGGGAGCTGTTTTTT
-	once	14	TRBV5-4	TRBJ2-7	CASSLESTAYEQYF	TGTGCCAGCAGCCTGGAATCGACAGCCTACGAGCAGTACTTC
-	once	16	TRBV14	TRBJ2-5	CASSQDLLRTKETQYF	TGTGCCAGCAGCCAAGATCTTCTCAGGACAAAAGAGACCCAGTACTTC
TRBD2	-	16	TRBV3-1/TRBV3-2	TRBJ2-5	CASSPGLAGFQETQYF	TGTGCCAGCAGCCCGGGACTAGCGGGTTTCCAAGAGACCCAGTACTTC
-	-	15	TRBV7-8	TRBJ1-5	CASSLASRAGQPQHF	TGTGCCAGCAGCTTAGCGTCCAGGGCAGGTCAGCCCCAGCATTTT
-	-	15	TRBV6-1	TRBJ1-4	CASSELRQQEEKLFF	TGTGCCAGCAGTGAACTTAGACAGCAGGAGGAAAAACTGTTTTTT
TRBD1	-	15	TRBV5-1	TRBJ2-3	CASSRRTGDSDRLYF	TGCGCCAGCAGCCGGCGGACAGGGGACTCCGACCGGCTGTATTTT
TRBD1	-	16	TRBV7-9	TRBJ1-2	CASSNRDRIPALGYTF	TGTGCCAGCAGCAACCGGGACAGGATACCAGCCCTGGGCTACACCTTC
-	-	12	TRBV5-1	TRBJ2-3	CASSPTRDTQYF	TGCGCCAGCAGCCCCACGAGGGATACGCAGTATTTT
TRBD1	-	15	TRBV11-2	TRBJ2-7	CASSLNPDRVGEQYF	TGTGCCAGCAGCTTAAACCCGGACAGGGTAGGGGAGCAGTACTTC
-	-	14	TRBV24-1	TRBJ1-5	CATSDLDTRKPQHF	TGTGCCACCAGTGATTTGGACACCCGAAAGCCCCAGCATTTT
-	-	13	TRBV5-1	TRBJ2-7	CASSFDARREQYF	TGCGCCAGCAGCTTCGACGCTCGCAGGGAGCAGTACTTC
TRBD1	-	15	TRBV19	TRBJ2-2	CASSMGRGRTGELFF	TGTGCCAGTAGTATGGGTAGGGGGCGGACCGGGGAGCTGTTTTTT
-	-	12	TRBV10-3	TRBJ1-2	CATRGANYGYTF	TGTGCCACCAGGGGCGCTAACTATGGCTACACCTTC
-	-	17	TRBV7-8	TRBJ1-3	CASSLVEGYSTGNTIYF	TGTGCCAGCAGCTTAGTTGAGGGTTACAGTACTGGAAACACCATATATTTT
TRBD1	-	15	TRBV6-6	TRBJ1-1	CASTGRQGSGTEAFF	TGTGCCAGCACGGGTCGACAGGGTAGTGGAACTGAAGCTTTCTTT
-	-	13	TRBV30	TRBJ2-7	CAWSQGLTYEQYF	TGTGCCTGGAGTCAAGGACTTACCTACGAGCAGTACTTC
TRBD1	-	16	TRBV5-1	TRBJ1-2	CASSLTTGSGNYGYTF	TGCGCCAGCAGCTTAACGACAGGGTCGGGGAACTATGGCTACACCTTC
TRBD2	-	15	TRBV7-3	TRBJ2-3	CASSLGGGRTDTQYF	TGTGCCAGCAGCCTAGGAGGCGGGAGAACAGATACGCAGTATTTT
-	-	16	TRBV29-1	TRBJ2-1	CSVEDGATLSYNEQFF	TGCAGCGTTGAAGATGGGGCAACCCTCTCCTACAATGAGCAGTTCTTC
TRBD1	-	15	TRBV7-7	TRBJ1-5	CASSPTGVLDQPQHF	TGTGCCAGCAGCCCGACAGGGGTCCTAGATCAGCCCCAGCATTTT
TRBD1	-	16	TRBV7-6	TRBJ1-5	CASSAVTGYSNQPQHF	TGTGCCAGCAGCGCCGTGACAGGGTATAGCAATCAGCCCCAGCATTTT
TRBD2	few	15	TRBV27	TRBJ2-3	CASRPTSRSTDTQYF	TGTGCCAGCAGACCGACTAGCAGAAGCACAGATACGCAGTATTTT
-	-	13	TRBV2	TRBJ1-2	CASSERGGNGYTF	TGTGCCAGCAGTGAACGTGGGGGCAATGGCTACACCTTC
TRBD1	-	15	TRBV5-1	TRBJ2-3	CASSLDGQGPDTQYF	TGCGCCAGCAGCTTGGACGGACAGGGGCCAGATACGCAGTATTTT
TRBD1	-	15	TRBV28	TRBJ2-7	CASSLPYRGAYEQYF	TGTGCCAGCAGTTTACCTTACAGGGGAGCCTACGAGCAGTACTTC
TRBD1	-	17	TRBV2	TRBJ2-2	CASTTEGTGANTGELFF	TGTGCCAGCACCACCGAGGGGACAGGGGCGAACACCGGGGAGCTGTTTTTT
TRBD1	-	19	TRBV7-6	TRBJ2-1	CASSFDPPVTGVGYNEQFF	TGTGCCAGCAGCTTTGATCCCCCCGTAACAGGGGTGGGGTACAATGAGCAGTTCTTC
-	-	15	TRBV5-1	TRBJ1-6	CASSLNAGENSPLHF	TGCGCCAGCAGCTTGAACGCAGGGGAGAATTCACCCCTCCACTTT
TRBD1	-	16	TRBV19	TRBJ2-5	CASSHAGTGALETQYF	TGTGCCAGTAGTCACGCCGGGACAGGGGCATTAGAGACCCAGTACTTC
TRBD1	-	15	TRBV6-5	TRBJ1-6	CASSPGQGWSSPLHF	TGTGCCAGCAGTCCCGGACAGGGTTGGAGTTCACCCCTCCACTTT
TRBD2	-	15	TRBV3-1/TRBV3-2	TRBJ2-7	CASSQGPLADYEQYF	TGTGCCAGCAGCCAAGGCCCGCTAGCGGACTACGAGCAGTACTTC
-	-	14	TRBV6-2/TRBV6-3	TRBJ1-1	CASSFVGGDTEAFF	TGTGCCAGCAGTTTTGTAGGGGGTGACACTGAAGCTTTCTTT
TRBD2	-	16	TRBV7-6	TRBJ2-5	CASSLVTSGGGETQYF	TGTGCCAGCAGCTTAGTGACTAGCGGGGGTGGAGAGACCCAGTACTTC
-	few	13	TRBV10-3	TRBJ2-7	CAISAGLAHEQYF	TGTGCCATCAGTGCCGGACTCGCCCACGAGCAGTACTTC
TRBD1	-	14	TRBV4-1	TRBJ1-2	CASSSQGGFYGYTF	TGCGCCAGCAGCTCCCAGGGGGGCTTCTATGGCTACACCTTC
-	-	15	TRBV7-3	TRBJ2-1	CASSLNRASGNEQFF	TGTGCCAGCAGCTTGAACCGGGCCTCGGGGAATGAGCAGTTCTTC
TRBD1	-	15	TRBV29-1	TRBJ1-1	CSVGGTGVGNTEAFF	TGCAGCGTTGGTGGGACAGGGGTAGGGAACACTGAAGCTTTCTTT
TRBD1	-	16	TRBV5-1	TRBJ2-2	CASSLGQGVGTGELFF	TGCGCCAGCAGCCTGGGACAGGGAGTTGGCACCGGGGAGCTGTTTTTT
-	-	16	TRBV19	TRBJ1-6	CASSIRVGATNSPLHF	TGTGCCAGTAGTATACGTGTGGGGGCGACGAATTCACCCCTCCACTTT
-	-	15	TRBV7-2	TRBJ1-1	CASRLEPGANTEAFF	TGTGCCAGCAGATTGGAACCGGGAGCCAACACTGAAGCTTTCTTT
TRBD2	-	15	TRBV7-3	TRBJ2-1	CASSPRTSGYNEQFF	TGTGCCAGCAGCCCCCGGACTAGCGGATACAATGAGCAGTTCTTC
TRBD1	-	16	TRBV14	TRBJ2-2	CASSQDWTGDTGELFF	TGTGCCAGCAGCCAAGATTGGACAGGGGACACCGGGGAGCTGTTTTTT
-	-	14	TRBV28	TRBJ1-6	CASSLGQGGSPLHF	TGTGCCAGCAGTTTAGGGCAGGGTGGCTCACCCCTCCACTTT
-	-	15	TRBV3-1/TRBV3-2	TRBJ2-5	CASSQDLVAVETQYF	TGTGCCAGCAGCCAAGATTTGGTAGCGGTTGAGACCCAGTACTTC
-	-	13	TRBV5-4	TRBJ2-5	CASSLPLAETQYF	TGTGCCAGCAGCTTGCCCCTAGCGGAGACCCAGTACTTC
-	-	13	TRBV30	TRBJ2-7	CAWSRLGQYEQYF	TGTGCCTGGTCGCGGCTTGGCCAGTACGAGCAGTACTTC
-	-	13	TRBV20-1	TRBJ2-1	CSASRTSNNEQFF	TGCAGTGCTAGTCGGACAAGTAACAATGAGCAGTTCTTC
-	-	14	TRBV7-8	TRBJ2-2	CASSLNRADGELFF	TGTGCCAGCAGCTTAAACAGGGCTGACGGGGAGCTGTTTTTT
-	-	13	TRBV5-5	TRBJ1-2	CASSLQGSHGYTF	TGTGCCAGCAGCCTACAGGGTTCCCATGGCTACACCTTC
-	once	13	TRBV2	TRBJ1-5	CASTQGPNQPQHF	TGTGCCAGCACACAGGGCCCCAATCAGCCCCAGCATTTT
-	-	11	TRBV29-1	TRBJ2-7	CSVAVNYEQYF	TGCAGCGTTGCGGTCAACTACGAGCAGTACTTC
-	-	15	TRBV5-1	TRBJ2-1	CASSFGDNTYNEQFF	TGCGCCAGCAGCTTTGGGGACAACACGTACAATGAGCAGTTCTTC
TRBD1	once	15	TRBV5-4	TRBJ2-2	CASSLAGQVPGELFF	TGTGCCAGCAGCTTGGCGGGACAGGTACCCGGGGAGCTGTTTTTT
-	-	18	TRBV27	TRBJ2-3	CASSLSGLRIASTDTQYF	TGTGCCAGCAGTTTATCTGGACTGAGGATAGCTAGCACAGATACGCAGTATTTT
-	-	12	TRBV30	TRBJ1-1	CACQRRGTEAFF	TGTGCCTGCCAAAGGCGAGGCACTGAAGCTTTCTTT